This entry is about one T cell receptor (beta chain). Its antigen is undetermined. Without exception, sorted populations had purity beyond 98%. These data belong to a study of beta chain features in type 1 diabetes. Overall study context: Patients shared similar age, gender and cell yields with healthy donors. Study-level points and caveats: Within the patient group, naive, central memory and Treg TCRB repertoires appeared more similar to each other than within healthy donors. Patients with type 1 diabetes showed fewer VDJ junction insertions and more deletions. A moderate, significant TCRB CDR3 shortening appeared in type 1 diabetes across four CD4+ subsets.

The whole isolated RNA underwent reverse transcription, so sequencing captured expressed TCRB transcripts. Assay used: immunoSEQ multiplex PCR; TCRdb lists only in-frame clones, some missing. The sample consists of some 350,000 clones, roughly 14% of them appearing once. Sequenced material: naive CD4+ T cells from blood. The TCR was taken from a woman between 18 and 30 years old with type 1 diabetes.

CDR3 DNA: TGTGCCAGCAGTTGGTCGGGGATTTACGAGCAGTACGTC. It is translated as CASSWSGIYEQYV. The V call is TRBV27, the J call TRBJ2-7, with a possible D match to TRBD2 (5 bases). There are 13 residues in the CDR3. Trimming shortened V by 4 bases and J by 4 bases, and 11 bases separated the two germline ends. CDR1 is MNHEY and CDR2 is SMNVEV in the germline V gene (reference sequence).